One and the same sample provided the 9 T cell receptor beta chains below, sequenced in a study of cytomegalovirus exposure and HLA in healthy donors. Generated by immunoSEQ multiplex PCR, the TCRdb table keeps only in-frame clones and is missing some. The repertoire holds approximately 160,000 clones, with around nine tenths as singletons. The specimen sequenced was PBMCs. The receptor set was obtained from a young woman in good health and CMV-seropositive.

The chain uses TRBV6-1 and TRBJ2-7; 7 positions agree with TRBD1. From germline, CDR1 is MNHNS and CDR2 SASEGT. This CDR3 region has 15 residues. Trimming removed 6 bases from V and 3 bases from J; junction bases left unmatched: 11. The CDR3 region is CASSPYPGQIYEQYF. The CDR3 nucleotides are TGTGCCAGCAGCCCTTATCCGGGACAGATCTACGAGCAGTACTTC.

V is TRBV7-9 and J is TRBJ2-3, with 14 bases aligning to TRBD2. Unmatched junction bases numbered 4, after V lost 4 bases and J lost 4 bases. This CDR3 region has 16 residues. Per the germline V gene, CDR1 is SEHNR and CDR2 is FQNEAQ (reference sequence). Written as DNA, the CDR3 is TGTGCCAGCAGCTCGGGACTAGCGGGAGCTGCAGATACGCAGTATTTT. It yields the protein CASSSGLAGAADTQYF.

The chain recombines TRBV20-1 with TRBJ2-5, with D possibly matching TRBD2 (5 bases). CDR3 length: 11 residues. The germline V gene has CDR1 DFQATT and CDR2 SNEGSKA (reference sequence). The DNA of the CDR3 is TGCGCCGTGGGAGACCAAGAGACCCAGTACTTC. Translating it yields CAVGDQETQYF.

The chain recombines TRBV2 with TRBJ2-1; D is possibly TRBD2 (8 bases). V was cut by 5 bases and J by 0 bases, with 14 bases left in between. CDR1 and CDR2 (germline): SNHLY, FYNNEI. This CDR3 spans 16 amino acids. The DNA for the CDR3 is TGTGCCAGCAGTCGGGACAGCGGGAGCTCCTACAATGAGCAGTTCTTC. Encoded protein: CASSRDSGSSYNEQFF.

The V call is TRBV27, the J call TRBJ2-1; 10 nucleotides line up with TRBD2. The CDR3 has 15 amino acids. V lost 2 bases to trimming and J lost 9 bases; unmatched junction nucleotides: 7. Looked up from germline, CDR1 is MNHEY and CDR2 is SMNVEV (reference sequence). The CDR3 region has the DNA TGTGCCAGCAGTTTAAGGCTAGCGGGAGTGGTTGAGCAGTTCTTC. Translating it yields CASSLRLAGVVEQFF.

This clone was recorded only once. The chain combines TRBV5-8 with TRBJ2-7; D is ambiguous. The CDR3 totals 15 residues. Trimming removed 0 bases from V and 0 bases from J, with 10 bases in between. CDR1 SGHTS and CDR2 YDEGEE come from the germline V gene. CDR3 loop: CASSLVAASSYEQYF. Written as DNA, the CDR3 is TGTGCCAGCAGCTTGGTTGCAGCTAGCTCCTACGAGCAGTACTTC.

This clone appeared a single time. This sequence joins TRBV10-2 and TRBJ2-7, with 10 bases aligning to TRBD1. Looked up from germline, CDR1 is WSHSY and CDR2 is SAAADI. The length of the CDR3 is 14 residues. Trimming at V came to 1 base and at J to 5 bases, leaving 2 bases not matched to a gene. The CDR3 spells CASSELTGGHEQYF. Written as DNA, the CDR3 is TGCGCCAGCAGTGAGTTGACAGGGGGCCACGAGCAGTACTTC.

The chain employs TRBV9 and TRBJ2-7; weak D call: TRBD2 (5 bases). The germline V gene encodes CDR1 SGDLS and CDR2 YYNGEE. The CDR3 is 14 amino acids. The V gene lost 0 bases and the J gene lost 4 bases, with 11 bases spanning the gap. For the CDR3, the DNA is TGTGCCAGCAGCGTAGGGTGGGGAGTATACGAGCAGTACTTC. Its translation: CASSVGWGVYEQYF.

The sample holds a few counts of this clone. This chain connects TRBV19 to TRBJ2-2; a possible D gene is TRBD1 (5 bases). CDR3 length equals 15 residues. Germline CDR1 is LNHDA and CDR2 is SQIVND (reference sequence). Deletions cut 3 bases from V and 4 bases from J, with 12 bases between. DNA for the CDR3: TGTGCCAGTAGTATGAAGGGGCTGAGCACCGGGGAGCTGTTTTTT. It is translated as CASSMKGLSTGELFF.